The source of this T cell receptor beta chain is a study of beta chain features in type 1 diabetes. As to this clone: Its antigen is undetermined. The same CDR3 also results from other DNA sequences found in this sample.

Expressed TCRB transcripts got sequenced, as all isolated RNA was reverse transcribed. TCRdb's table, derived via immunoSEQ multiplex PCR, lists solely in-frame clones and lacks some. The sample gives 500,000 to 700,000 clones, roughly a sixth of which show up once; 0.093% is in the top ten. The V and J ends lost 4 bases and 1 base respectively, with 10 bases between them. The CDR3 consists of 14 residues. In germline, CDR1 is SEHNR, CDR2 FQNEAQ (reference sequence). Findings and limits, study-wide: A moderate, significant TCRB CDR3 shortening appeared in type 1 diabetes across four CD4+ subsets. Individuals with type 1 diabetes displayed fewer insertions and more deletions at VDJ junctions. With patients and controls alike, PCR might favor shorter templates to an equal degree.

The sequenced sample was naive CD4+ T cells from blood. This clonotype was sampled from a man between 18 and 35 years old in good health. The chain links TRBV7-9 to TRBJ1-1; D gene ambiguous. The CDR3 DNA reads TGTGCCAGCAGCTCCCGGACGGGGAACACTGAAGCTTTCTTT. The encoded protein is CASSSRTGNTEAFF.